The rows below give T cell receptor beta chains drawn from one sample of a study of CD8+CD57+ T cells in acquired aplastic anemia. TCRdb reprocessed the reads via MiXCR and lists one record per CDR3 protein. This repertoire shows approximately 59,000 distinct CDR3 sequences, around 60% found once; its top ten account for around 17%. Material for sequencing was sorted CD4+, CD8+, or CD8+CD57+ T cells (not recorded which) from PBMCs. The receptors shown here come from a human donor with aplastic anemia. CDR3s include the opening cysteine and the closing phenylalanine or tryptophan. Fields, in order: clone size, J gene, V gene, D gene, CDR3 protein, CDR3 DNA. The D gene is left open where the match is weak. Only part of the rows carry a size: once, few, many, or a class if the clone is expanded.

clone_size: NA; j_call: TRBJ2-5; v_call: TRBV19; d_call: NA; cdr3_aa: CASSMPSSVGRRETQYF; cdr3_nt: TGTGCCAGTAGTATGCCCTCTAGCGTAGGTCGCCGAGAGACCCAGTACTTC
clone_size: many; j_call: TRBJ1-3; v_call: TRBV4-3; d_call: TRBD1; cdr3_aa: CASSQGVGTGGFYTIYF; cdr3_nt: TGCGCCAGCAGCCAAGGTGTCGGGACAGGGGGTTTTTACACCATATATTTT
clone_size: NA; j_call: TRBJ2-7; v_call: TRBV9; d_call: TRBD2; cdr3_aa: CASSPLNRLAGLREQYF; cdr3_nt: TGTGCCAGCAGCCCTTTGAATCGGCTAGCGGGCTTGAGGGAGCAGTACTTC
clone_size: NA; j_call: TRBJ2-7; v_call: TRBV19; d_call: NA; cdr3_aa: CASSIQKGPYEQYF; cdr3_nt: TGTGCCAGTAGTATCCAGAAGGGCCCCTACGAGCAGTACTTC
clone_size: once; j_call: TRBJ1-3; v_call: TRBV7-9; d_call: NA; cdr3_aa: CASSSPDRNGNTIYF; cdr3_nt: TGTGCCAGCAGCTCACCCGACAGGAACGGAAACACCATATATTTT
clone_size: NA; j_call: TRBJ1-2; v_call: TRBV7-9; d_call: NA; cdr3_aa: CASSLTRDDRTGYTF; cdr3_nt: TGTGCCAGCAGCTTAACGCGGGATGACAGGACTGGCTACACCTTC
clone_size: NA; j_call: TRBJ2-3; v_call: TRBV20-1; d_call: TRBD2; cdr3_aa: CSAPLAGGPTDTQYF; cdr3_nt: TGCAGTGCCCCCTTGGCGGGGGGGCCCACAGATACGCAGTATTTT
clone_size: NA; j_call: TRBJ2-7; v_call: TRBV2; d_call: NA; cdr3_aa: CASSPRRAYEQYF; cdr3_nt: TGTGCCAGCAGCCCACGGCGGGCCTACGAGCAGTACTTC
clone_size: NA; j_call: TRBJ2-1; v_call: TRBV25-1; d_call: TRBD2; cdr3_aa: CASSEYRLAGGPNEQFF; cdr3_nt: TGTGCCAGCAGTGAATATCGGCTAGCGGGGGGGCCCAATGAGCAGTTCTTC
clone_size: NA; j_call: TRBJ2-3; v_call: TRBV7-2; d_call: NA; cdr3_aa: CASSLDPLTDTQYF; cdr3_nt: TGTGCCAGCAGCTTAGACCCACTCACGGATACGCAGTATTTT
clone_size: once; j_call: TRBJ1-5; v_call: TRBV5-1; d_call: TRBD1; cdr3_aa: CASSPEGQPYQPQHF; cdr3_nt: TGCGCCAGCAGCCCAGAGGGACAGCCTTATCAGCCCCAGCATTTT
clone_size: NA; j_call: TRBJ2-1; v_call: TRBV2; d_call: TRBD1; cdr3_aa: CASSQRDSSYNEQFF; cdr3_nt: TGTGCCAGCAGTCAACGGGACAGCTCCTACAATGAGCAGTTCTTC
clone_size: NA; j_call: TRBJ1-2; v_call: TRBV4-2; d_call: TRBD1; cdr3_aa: CASSRDRDGQGGYTF; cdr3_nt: TGTGCCAGCAGCCGGGACAGGGACGGTCAGGGTGGCTACACCTTC
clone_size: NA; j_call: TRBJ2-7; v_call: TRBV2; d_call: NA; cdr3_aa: CASTGVPYEQYF; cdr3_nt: TGTGCCAGCACCGGGGTGCCCTACGAGCAGTACTTC
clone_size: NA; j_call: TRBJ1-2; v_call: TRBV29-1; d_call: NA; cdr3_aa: CSVDYADYGYTF; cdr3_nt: TGCAGCGTTGACTACGCGGACTATGGCTACACCTTC
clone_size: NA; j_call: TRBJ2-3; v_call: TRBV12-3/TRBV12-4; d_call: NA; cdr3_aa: CASSDGWGTDTQYF; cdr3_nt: TGTGCCAGCAGTGACGGATGGGGCACAGATACGCAGTATTTT
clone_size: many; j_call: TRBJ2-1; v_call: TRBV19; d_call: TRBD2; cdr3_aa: CASSIASGAYNEQFF; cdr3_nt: TGTGCCAGTAGTATAGCTAGCGGAGCCTACAATGAGCAGTTCTTC
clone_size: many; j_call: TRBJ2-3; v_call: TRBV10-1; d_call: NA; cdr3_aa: CASSESGGTDTQYF; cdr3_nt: TGCGCCAGCAGTGAGAGTGGAGGCACAGATACGCAGTATTTT
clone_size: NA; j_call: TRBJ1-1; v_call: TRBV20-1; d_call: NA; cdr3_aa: CSVRRGGNSPFF; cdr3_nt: TGCAGTGTCAGACGAGGAGGGAACTCCCCTTTCTTT
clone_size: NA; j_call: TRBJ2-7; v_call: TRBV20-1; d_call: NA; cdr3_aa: CSASKGSYEQYF; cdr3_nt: TGCAGTGCTAGCAAGGGCTCCTACGAGCAGTACTTC
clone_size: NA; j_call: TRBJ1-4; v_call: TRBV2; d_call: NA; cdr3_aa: CASSEGWANEKLFF; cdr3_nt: TGTGCCAGCAGTGAAGGGTGGGCTAATGAAAAACTGTTTTTT
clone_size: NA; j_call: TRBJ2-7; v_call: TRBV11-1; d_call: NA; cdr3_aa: CASSSAVGRRPYEQYF; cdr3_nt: TGTGCCAGCAGCTCGGCAGTGGGACGGAGACCCTACGAGCAGTACTTC
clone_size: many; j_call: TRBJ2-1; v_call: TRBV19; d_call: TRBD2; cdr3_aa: CASNPWGSGGNEQFF; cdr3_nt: TGTGCCAGCAACCCTTGGGGTAGCGGGGGAAATGAGCAGTTCTTC
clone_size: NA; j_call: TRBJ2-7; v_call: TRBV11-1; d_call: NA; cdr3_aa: CASSLEGTGASEGEQYF; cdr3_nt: TGTGCCAGCAGCTTAGAGGGGACCGGGGCCTCGGAAGGCGAGCAGTACTTC
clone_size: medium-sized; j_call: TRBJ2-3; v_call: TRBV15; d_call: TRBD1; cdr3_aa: CATSMDRGSDTQYF; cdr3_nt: TGTGCCACCAGCATGGACAGGGGGTCAGATACGCAGTATTTT
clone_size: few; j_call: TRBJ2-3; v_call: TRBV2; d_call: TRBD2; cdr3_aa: CASSDLAGASYTDTQYF; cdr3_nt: TGTGCCAGCAGTGATCTAGCGGGGGCCTCTTACACAGATACGCAGTATTTT
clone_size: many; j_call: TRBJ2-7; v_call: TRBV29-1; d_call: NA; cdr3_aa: CSVVGLPSNYEQYF; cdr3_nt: TGCAGCGTTGTGGGACTGCCGTCTAACTACGAGCAGTACTTC
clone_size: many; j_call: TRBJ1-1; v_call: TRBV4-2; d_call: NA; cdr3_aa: CASSPTQGMNTEAFF; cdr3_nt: TGTGCCAGCAGCCCGACGCAGGGGATGAACACTGAAGCTTTCTTT
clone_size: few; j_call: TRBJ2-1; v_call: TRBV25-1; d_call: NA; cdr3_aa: CASSLFGVGNEQFF; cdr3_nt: TGTGCCAGCAGCCTTTTTGGGGTGGGGAATGAGCAGTTCTTC
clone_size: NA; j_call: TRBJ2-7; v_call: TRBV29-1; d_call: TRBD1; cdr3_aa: CSVFGTGYEQYF; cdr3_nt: TGCAGCGTTTTCGGGACAGGGTACGAGCAGTACTTC